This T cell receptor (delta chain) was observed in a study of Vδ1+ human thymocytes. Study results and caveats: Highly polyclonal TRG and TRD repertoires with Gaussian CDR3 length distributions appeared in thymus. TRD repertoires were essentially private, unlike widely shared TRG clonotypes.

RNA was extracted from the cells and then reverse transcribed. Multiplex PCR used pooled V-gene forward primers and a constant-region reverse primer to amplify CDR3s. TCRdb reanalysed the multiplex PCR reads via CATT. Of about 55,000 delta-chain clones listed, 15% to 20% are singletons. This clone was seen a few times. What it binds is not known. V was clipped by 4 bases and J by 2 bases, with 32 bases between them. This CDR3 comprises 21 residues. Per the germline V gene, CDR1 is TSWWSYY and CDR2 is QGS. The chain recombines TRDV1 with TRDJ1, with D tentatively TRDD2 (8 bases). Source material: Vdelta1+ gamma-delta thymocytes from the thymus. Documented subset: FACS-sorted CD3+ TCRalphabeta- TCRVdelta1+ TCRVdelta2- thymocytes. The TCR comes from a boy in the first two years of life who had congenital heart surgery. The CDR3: CALGVHLPRRTGEGLTDKLIF. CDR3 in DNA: TGTGCTCTTGGGGTCCACCTTCCTAGACGAACTGGGGAGGGGTTGACCGATAAACTCATCTTT.